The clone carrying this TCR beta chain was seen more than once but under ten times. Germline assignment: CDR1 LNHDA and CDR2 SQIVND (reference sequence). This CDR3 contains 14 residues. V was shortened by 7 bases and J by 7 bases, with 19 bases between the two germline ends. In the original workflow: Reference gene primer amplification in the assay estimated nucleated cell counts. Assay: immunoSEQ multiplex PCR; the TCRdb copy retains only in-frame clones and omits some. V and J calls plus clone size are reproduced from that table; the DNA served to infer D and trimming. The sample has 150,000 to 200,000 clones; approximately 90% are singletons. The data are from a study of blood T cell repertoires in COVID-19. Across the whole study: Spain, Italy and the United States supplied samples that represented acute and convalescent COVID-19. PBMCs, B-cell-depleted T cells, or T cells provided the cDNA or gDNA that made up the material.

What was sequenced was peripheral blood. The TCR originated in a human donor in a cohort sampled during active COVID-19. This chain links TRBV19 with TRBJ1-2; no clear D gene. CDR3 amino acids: CASTPQGGVGGYTF. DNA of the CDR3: TGTGCCAGTACCCCCCAAGGCGGGGTCGGTGGCTACACCTTC.